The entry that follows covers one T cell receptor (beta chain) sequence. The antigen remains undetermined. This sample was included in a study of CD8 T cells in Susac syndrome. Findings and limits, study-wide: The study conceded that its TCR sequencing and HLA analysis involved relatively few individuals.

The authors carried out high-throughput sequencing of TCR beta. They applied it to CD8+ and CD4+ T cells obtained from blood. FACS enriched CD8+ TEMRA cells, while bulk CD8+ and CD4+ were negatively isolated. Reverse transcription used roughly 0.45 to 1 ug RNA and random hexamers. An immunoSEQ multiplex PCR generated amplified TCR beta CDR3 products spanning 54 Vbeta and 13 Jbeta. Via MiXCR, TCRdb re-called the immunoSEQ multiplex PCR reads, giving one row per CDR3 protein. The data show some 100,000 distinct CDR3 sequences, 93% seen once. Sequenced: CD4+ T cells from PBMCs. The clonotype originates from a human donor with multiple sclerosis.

CDR3 region: CASSQISPQHF. In DNA, the CDR3 is TGTGCCAGCAGCCAAATCAGCCCCCAGCATTTT. The genes are TRBV28 and TRBJ1-5; D is unresolved. Trimming removed 6 bases at V and 10 bases at J, with 10 bases between. Germline loops: CDR1 MDHEN, CDR2 SYDVKM. This CDR3 spans 11 amino acids. Looking up the rest from reference TRBV28 and TRBJ1-5 gives the full variable domain: DVKVTQSSRYLVKRTGEKVFLECVQDMDHENMFWYRQDPGLGLRLIYFSYDVKMKEKGDIPEGYSVSREKKERFSLILESASTNQTSMYLCASSQISPQHFGDGTRLSIL.